The clone carrying this T cell receptor (beta chain) appeared many times. The antigen is not known. The data were obtained in a study of human T cells and chemical hapten exposure. Study-wide context: DPC at 2% was the sensitizing agent, placed on around 2 cm by around 2 cm of upper inner arm skin. Patients were given diphenylcyclopropenone on the scalp weekly across the roughly 24-week study.

The time point here: patch test 2, 6 weeks after DPC sensitization. Specified treatment: therapeutic diphenylcyclopropenone sensitization with weekly scalp DPC. Blood sampling preceded each patch test application. TCRdb recomputed calls from the RACE reads with MiXCR, one row per CDR3 protein. The sample gives 96,000 or so distinct CDR3 sequences, about 9.3% of which show up once; 2% to 2.5% is in the top ten. Study-wide results and limits: Sensitization with DPC brought no change to TCRs above 1 in 1000 in frequency.

The clonotype was recovered from a middle-aged woman with alopecia areata. Some clones in this sample may be carry-over from other donors' samples. Sample: whole blood, taken in connection with sensitization to the hapten diphenylcyclopropenone (DPC).

This chain's CDR3 is CASSTGGYEQYF. CDR3 nucleotides: TGTGCCAGTAGTACTGGGGGCTACGAGCAGTACTTC. The chain couples TRBV19 to TRBJ2-7; TRBD1 or TRBD2 may be the D gene (5 bases each). The V gene lost 4 bases and the J gene lost 3 bases, with 7 bases spanning the gap. Germline V gene lookup returns CDR1 LNHDA and CDR2 SQIVND (reference sequence). The CDR3 is 12 residues long.